The 7 T cell receptor beta chains given below trace back to one sample, sequenced in a study of T cells in localized non-small cell lung cancer. Libraries were prepared by immunoSEQ multiplex PCR; TCRdb keeps only in-frame clonotypes and omits some of them. The sample yields 29,000 or so clones, 70% to 90% seen once. The source material was peripheral blood, sampled before any cancer treatment. The receptors were sampled from a female donor of 60 years or more with stage III squamous cell lung carcinoma.

The sample holds one count of this clone. V and J are TRBV11-1 and TRBJ2-7, with D perhaps TRBD2 (6 bases). CDR3 length: 16 residues. V lost 3 bases, J lost 2 bases, and 17 bases lay in between. The V gene's germline CDR1 is SGHAT and CDR2 FQDESV (reference sequence). CDR3 sequence reads: CASSFSQRARPYEQYF. The CDR3 region has the DNA TGTGCCAGCAGCTTCAGCCAGCGGGCCCGCCCCTACGAGCAGTACTTC. Full variable domain (outside the CDR3, taken from reference TRBV11-1 and TRBJ2-7): EAEVAQSPRYKITEKSQAVAFWCDPISGHATLYWYRQILGQGPELLVQFQDESVVDDSQLPKDRFSAERLKGVDSTLKIQPAELGDSAMYLCASSFSQRARPYEQYFGPGTRLTVT.

Details on this clone: Other nucleotide sequences in the sample specify the same CDR3. The V gene is TRBV4-3, the J gene TRBJ1-1; D is undetermined. Per the germline V gene, CDR1 is LGHNA and CDR2 is YSLEER. The CDR3 extends over 16 amino acids. V lost 1 base to trimming and J lost 0 bases, with 12 bases between them. The CDR3 protein is CASSQAPGGVNTEAFF. The CDR3 coding sequence is TGCGCCAGCAGCCAAGCCCCGGGTGGAGTGAACACTGAAGCTTTCTTT.

The chain has TRBV28 and TRBJ1-3; D is unclear. Per germline, CDR1 MDHEN and CDR2 SYDVKM. This CDR3 spans 11 amino acids. V lost 6 bases to trimming and J lost 2 bases, with 2 bases between them. In DNA, the CDR3 is TGTGCCAGCAGAACTGGAAACACCATATATTTT. It encodes CASRTGNTIYF.

The rearrangement uses TRBV6-1 and TRBJ1-1; no clear D. The CDR3 consists of 14 residues. The V and J ends lost 2 bases and 3 bases respectively, with 10 bases between them. Germline assignment: CDR1 MNHNS and CDR2 SASEGT. CDR3 residues: CASSERLMDTEAFF. As DNA, the CDR3 is TGTGCCAGCAGTGAACGACTTATGGACACTGAAGCTTTCTTT.

V is TRBV6-6 and J is TRBJ1-1; a possible D gene is TRBD1 (5 bases). Germline values: CDR1 MNHNY, CDR2 SVGAGI (reference sequence). Trimming removed 3 bases from V and 0 bases from J, with 11 bases in between. This CDR3 comprises 15 residues. CDR3 in amino acids: CASSYPLGVNTEAFF. CDR3 nucleotide sequence: TGTGCCAGCAGTTATCCCCTGGGGGTGAACACTGAAGCTTTCTTT.

The V gene is TRBV9, the J gene TRBJ2-3, with D hard to call. This CDR3 is 15 amino acids long. V shed 0 bases and J shed 4 bases, with 12 bases lying between them. CDR1 and CDR2 (germline): SGDLS, YYNGEE. This CDR3 is CASSVGARIPDTQYF. The CDR3 DNA follows: TGTGCCAGCAGCGTAGGGGCGAGGATTCCAGATACGCAGTATTTT.

V usage is TRBV29-1 and J usage is TRBJ1-1, with 7 bases fitting TRBD1. V shed 8 bases, J shed 5 bases, and the junction held 17 bases outside the gene matches. This CDR3 is 15 amino acids long. The germline gives CDR1 SQVTM, CDR2 ANQGSEA. For the CDR3, the DNA is TGCAGCTCTGATCGCCAGGGGGATGGGACGACTGAAGCTTTCTTT. This sequence encodes CSSDRQGDGTTEAFF.